The clone carrying this TCR beta chain came up many times. Its specificity is unknown. The source of the sample is a study of human T cells and chemical hapten exposure. Study as a whole: Yields of TCR per sample differed, chiefly owing to small differences in pooled library volume. The study, taken as a whole, reports: TCRs whose frequency exceeded 1 in 1000 remained the same following DPC sensitization. Positive correlation was observed between PT1 expanded TCR counts and patch test score.

Germline V gene lookup returns CDR1 MNHEY and CDR2 SMNVEV (reference sequence). V lost 5 bases and J lost 4, with 14 bases in between. The CDR3 consists of 14 residues. Indicated time point: patch test 3, about 24 weeks after DPC sensitization. Treatment denoted: therapeutic diphenylcyclopropenone sensitization with weekly scalp DPC. Library preparation tagged each individual cDNA molecule with a unique molecular identifier. Using its own MiXCR run on the RACE reads, TCRdb lists one record per CDR3 protein. The sample records tens of thousands of distinct CDR3 sequences, 11% being singletons. Sample: whole blood, taken in connection with sensitization to the hapten diphenylcyclopropenone (DPC). The chain couples TRBV27 to TRBJ1-2, with unresolved D. This clonotype originated in a woman aged 50 to 60 with alopecia areata. Some clones in this sample may be carry-over from other donors' samples. The chain's CDR3 is CASSRHEGGYGYTF. CDR3 in DNA: TGTGCCAGCAGTCGCCACGAGGGAGGCTATGGCTACACCTTC.